This TCR beta chain was identified in a study of early T cells in non-severe SARS-CoV-2 infection. Study overall: Sequenced bulk RNA came from whole blood that was unsorted, and chains were unpaired.

The CDR3 length is 12 residues. The germline V gene encodes CDR1 GTSNPN and CDR2 SVGIG (reference sequence). The V gene lost 7 bases and the J gene lost 7 bases, with 16 bases spanning the gap. TCRdb fed the 5' RACE reads into MiXCR, producing one record per CDR3 protein. Of 50,000 to 65,000 distinct CDR3 sequences in the sample, around 21% were seen once. The V gene is TRBV30, the J gene TRBJ1-2; maybe TRBD1 (5 bases). The sample in question was whole blood, obtained at baseline. This clonotype originated in an adult who was a healthcare worker with PCR-confirmed SARS-CoV-2 infection or an uninfected control (not recorded which). The CDR3 DNA sequence: TGTGCCTCTGGGGACCGCCTTGGTGGCTACACCTTC. It encodes CASGDRLGGYTF.